These 10 T cell receptor beta chains were sequenced from one sample in a study of T cells in Graves' hyperthyroidism and ophthalmopathy. Amplification yielded TCR beta CDR3 regions, with RNA transcripts as the source. With the HTBI primer set, the TCR CDR3 went through a first round of RT-PCR. TCRdb used MiXCR to reprocess the multiplex PCR reads, holding one entry per CDR3 protein. There are hundreds of thousands of distinct CDR3 sequences in the sample; approximately 15% occur only once, and 15% to 20% lies in the top ten. Material for sequencing was blood. These receptors were obtained from a woman aged 18-30 years with Graves' hyperthyroidism.

This clonotype was picked up a small number of times. The chain has TRBV4-1 and TRBJ2-5; TRBD2 aligns across 10 bases. Germline CDR1 is MGHRA and CDR2 is YSYEKL. This CDR3 has 16 amino acids. V shed 1 base, J shed 1 base, and the junction held 3 bases outside the gene matches. The CDR3 nucleotides are TGCGCCAGCAGCCAAGTCCCTAGCGGGAGCCAAGAGACCCAGTACTTC. Residues: CASSQVPSGSQETQYF.

This clonotype was recorded at least ten times. The chain combines TRBV20-1 with TRBJ2-1; 7 nucleotides match TRBD1. Losses at the gene ends were 0 bases for V and 3 bases for J; bases not matched to a gene: 5. The CDR3 is made up of 15 amino acids. The germline V gene encodes CDR1 DFQATT and CDR2 SNEGSKA (reference sequence). The CDR3 spells CSARDIRTGYNEQFF. The CDR3 nucleotides are TGCAGTGCTAGAGATATTAGGACAGGCTACAATGAGCAGTTCTTC.

Ten or more counts support this clonotype. The rearrangement uses TRBV10-3 and TRBJ2-1, with TRBD2 matching over 11 bases. The germline V gene encodes CDR1 ENHRY and CDR2 SYGVKD. J was trimmed by 5 bases and V by 7 bases; bases with no gene match: 4. The CDR3 length is 14 residues. The CDR3 sequence: CAINSGRGDNEQFF. CDR3 DNA sequence: TGTGCCATCAATAGCGGGAGGGGCGACAATGAGCAGTTCTTC.

In its sample, this clonotype was seen many times. The rearrangement links TRBV7-2 to TRBJ2-7, with 9 positions matching TRBD2. There are 14 residues in the CDR3. Germline V gene lookup returns CDR1 SGHTA and CDR2 FQGNSA. V lost 5 bases and J lost 7; bases outside the gene matches: 9. CDR3 in DNA: TGTGCCAGCAGCCCGATAGCGGGAGCGGGTGAGCAGTACTTC. Its translation: CASSPIAGAGEQYF.

This chain connects TRBV6-2 or TRBV6-3 to TRBJ2-1; 11 bases agree with TRBD2. J was trimmed by 7 bases and V by 7 bases; bases with no gene match: 9. This CDR3 is built from 15 residues. Germline loops: CDR1 MNHEY, CDR2 SVGEGT. The CDR3 coding sequence is TGTGCCAGCACCCAAGCGTCTAGCGGGAGGAATGAGCAGTTCTTC. Protein sequence: CASTQASSGRNEQFF.

A remark on this clonotype: A much larger clone lies one base from this, so it may be a read error. The chain links TRBV5-6 to TRBJ2-1; 10 nucleotides align to TRBD2. V trimming: 6 bases; J trimming: 6 bases; junction bases outside the gene matches: 15. The CDR3 contains 17 residues. The germline V gene encodes CDR1 SGHDT and CDR2 YYEEEE. The CDR3 here is CASIFIDWVAGGNEQFF. The CDR3 DNA follows: TGTGCCAGCATCTTTATAGATTGGGTAGCGGGGGGCAATGAGCAGTTCTTC.

This clonotype was counted a few times. The rearrangement links TRBV24-1 to TRBJ2-3, with 8 positions matching TRBD2. From germline, CDR1 is KGHDR and CDR2 SFDVKD. This CDR3 has 17 residues. Germline trimming cut 2 bases from V and 2 bases from J; bases unmatched to any gene: 8. CDR3 DNA sequence: TGTGCCACCAGTGATTCCTTCGGGGGGGCGGCCACAGATACGCAGTATTTT. Protein: CATSDSFGGAATDTQYF.

CDR3 nucleotides: TGCGCCAGCAGCTCTCCACAGGGCCAGACTGGCACTGAAGCTTTCTTT. This gives the protein CASSSPQGQTGTEAFF. This chain links TRBV4-1 with TRBJ1-1; weak D call: TRBD1 (6 bases). This CDR3 is 16 amino acids long. V was trimmed by 5 bases and J by 4 bases, leaving 20 bases between them. Germline V gene data show CDR1 as MGHRA and CDR2 as YSYEKL.

This clonotype was picked up a small number of times. The chain combines TRBV5-1 with TRBJ2-7; no firm D call. CDR3 length equals 13 residues. V was shortened by 0 bases and J by 5 bases, with 9 bases between the two germline ends. Germline CDR1 and CDR2: SGHRS and YFSETQ. CDR3 amino acids: CASSLERSHEQYF. The CDR3 nucleotides read TGCGCCAGCAGCTTGGAAAGGTCCCACGAGCAGTACTTC.

V and J are TRBV3-1 and TRBJ1-1; D unclear. The germline V gene has CDR1 LGHDT and CDR2 YNNKEL (reference sequence). The CDR3 loop spans 11 amino acids. The V end lost 1 base, the J end lost 11 bases, and 8 bases lay between the germline ends. The CDR3: CASSQAYIAFF. DNA for the CDR3: TGTGCCAGCAGCCAAGCATATATTGCTTTCTTT.